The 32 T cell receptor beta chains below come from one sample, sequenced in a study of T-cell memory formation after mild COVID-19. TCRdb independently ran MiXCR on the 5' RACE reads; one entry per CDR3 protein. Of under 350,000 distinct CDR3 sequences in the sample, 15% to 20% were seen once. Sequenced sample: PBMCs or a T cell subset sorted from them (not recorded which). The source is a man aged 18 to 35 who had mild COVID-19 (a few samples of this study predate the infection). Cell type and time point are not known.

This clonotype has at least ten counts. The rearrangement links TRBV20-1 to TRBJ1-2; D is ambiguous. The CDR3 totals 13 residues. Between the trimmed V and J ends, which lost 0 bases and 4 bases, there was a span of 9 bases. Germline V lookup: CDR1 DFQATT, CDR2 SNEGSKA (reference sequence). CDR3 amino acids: CSARDAAIYGYTF. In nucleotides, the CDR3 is TGCAGTGCTAGAGATGCCGCGATCTATGGCTACACCTTC.

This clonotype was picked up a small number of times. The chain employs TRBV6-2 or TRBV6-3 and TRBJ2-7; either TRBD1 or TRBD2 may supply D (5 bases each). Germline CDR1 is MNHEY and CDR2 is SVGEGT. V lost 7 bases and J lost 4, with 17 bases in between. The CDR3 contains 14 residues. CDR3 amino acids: CASTRDALAYEQYV. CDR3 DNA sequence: TGTGCCAGCACCCGGGACGCACTGGCTTACGAGCAGTACGTC.

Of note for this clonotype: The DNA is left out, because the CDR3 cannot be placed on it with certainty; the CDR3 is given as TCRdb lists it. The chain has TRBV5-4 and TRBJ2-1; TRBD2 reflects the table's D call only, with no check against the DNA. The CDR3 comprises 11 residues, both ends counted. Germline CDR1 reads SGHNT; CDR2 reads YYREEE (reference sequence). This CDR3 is CAVGSGTLGFF.

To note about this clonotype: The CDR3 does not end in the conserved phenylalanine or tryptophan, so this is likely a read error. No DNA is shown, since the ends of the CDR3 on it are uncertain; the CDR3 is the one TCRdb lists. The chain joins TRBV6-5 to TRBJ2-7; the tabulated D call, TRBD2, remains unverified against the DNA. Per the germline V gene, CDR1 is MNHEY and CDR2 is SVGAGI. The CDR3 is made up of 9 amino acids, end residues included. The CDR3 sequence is CASSYQQRL.

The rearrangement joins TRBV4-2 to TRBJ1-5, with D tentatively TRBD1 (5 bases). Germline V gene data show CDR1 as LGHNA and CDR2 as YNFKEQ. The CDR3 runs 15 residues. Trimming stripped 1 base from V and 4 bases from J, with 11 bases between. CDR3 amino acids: CASSQVRVINQPQHF. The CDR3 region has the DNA TGTGCCAGCAGCCAAGTCAGGGTGATTAATCAGCCCCAGCATTTT.

CDR3 nucleotide sequence: TGTGCCAGCAGTGAAGGTTTAGCCGACTCCTACGAGCAGTACTTC. Its protein is CASSEGLADSYEQYF. This chain connects TRBV2 to TRBJ2-7; D remains unclear. The CDR3 contains 15 residues. Trimming took off 1 base at V and 0 bases at J, with 10 bases between the two ends. Looked up from germline, CDR1 is SNHLY and CDR2 is FYNNEI.

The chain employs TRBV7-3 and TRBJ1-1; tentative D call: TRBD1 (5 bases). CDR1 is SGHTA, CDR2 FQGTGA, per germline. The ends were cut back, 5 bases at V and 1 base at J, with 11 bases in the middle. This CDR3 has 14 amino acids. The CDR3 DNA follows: TGTGCCAGCAGCCTCGGGACGACGAACACTGAAGCTTTCTTT. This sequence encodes CASSLGTTNTEAFF.

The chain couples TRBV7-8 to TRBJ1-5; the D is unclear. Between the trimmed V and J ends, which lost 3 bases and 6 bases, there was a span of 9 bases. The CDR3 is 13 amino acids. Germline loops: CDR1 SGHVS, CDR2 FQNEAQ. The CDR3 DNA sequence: TGTGCCAGCAGCTTTAGGTTATGTCAGCCCCAGCATTTT. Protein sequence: CASSFRLCQPQHF.

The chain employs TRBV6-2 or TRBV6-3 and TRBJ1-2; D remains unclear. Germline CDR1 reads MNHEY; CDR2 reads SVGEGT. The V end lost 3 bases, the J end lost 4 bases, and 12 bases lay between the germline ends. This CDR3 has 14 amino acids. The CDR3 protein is CASSYVGQLYGYTF. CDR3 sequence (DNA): TGTGCCAGCAGTTATGTTGGGCAACTCTATGGCTACACCTTC.

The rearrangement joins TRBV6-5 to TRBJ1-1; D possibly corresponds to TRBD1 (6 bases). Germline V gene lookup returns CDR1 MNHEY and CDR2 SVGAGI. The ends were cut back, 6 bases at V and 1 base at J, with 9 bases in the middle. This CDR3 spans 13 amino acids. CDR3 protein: CASRMDRNTEAFF. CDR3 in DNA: TGTGCCAGCAGAATGGACAGGAACACTGAAGCTTTCTTT.

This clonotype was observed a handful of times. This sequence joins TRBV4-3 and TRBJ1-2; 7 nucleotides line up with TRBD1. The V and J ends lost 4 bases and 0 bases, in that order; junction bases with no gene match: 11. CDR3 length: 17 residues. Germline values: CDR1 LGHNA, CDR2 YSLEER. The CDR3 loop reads CASSRNPGQSSNYGYTF. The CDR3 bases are TGCGCCAGCAGCCGGAATCCGGGACAGTCTTCTAACTATGGCTACACCTTC.

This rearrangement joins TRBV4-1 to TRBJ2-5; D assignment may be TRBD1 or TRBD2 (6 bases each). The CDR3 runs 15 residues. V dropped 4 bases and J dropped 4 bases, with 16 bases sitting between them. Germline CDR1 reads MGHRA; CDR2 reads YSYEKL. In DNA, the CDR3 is TGCGCCAGCAGCCCGATTGGGGGGCTAGGAGAGACCCAGTACTTC. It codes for CASSPIGGLGETQYF.

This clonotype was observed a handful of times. The CDR3 here is CASSYSISGTQYF. Written as DNA, the CDR3 is TGTGCCAGCAGTTACTCGATTTCCGGGACCCAGTACTTC. This chain links TRBV6-5 with TRBJ2-5; D uncertain. Trimming left V 0 bases short and J 7 bases short, with 9 bases between. The CDR3 spans 13 residues. Per germline, CDR1 MNHEY and CDR2 SVGAGI.

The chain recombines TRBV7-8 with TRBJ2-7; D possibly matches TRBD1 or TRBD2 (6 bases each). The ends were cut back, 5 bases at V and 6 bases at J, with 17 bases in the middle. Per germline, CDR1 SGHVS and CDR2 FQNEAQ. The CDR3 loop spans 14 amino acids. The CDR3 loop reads CASSPRRGSGEQYV. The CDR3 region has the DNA TGTGCCAGCAGCCCCCGGAGGGGGTCGGGCGAGCAGTACGTC.

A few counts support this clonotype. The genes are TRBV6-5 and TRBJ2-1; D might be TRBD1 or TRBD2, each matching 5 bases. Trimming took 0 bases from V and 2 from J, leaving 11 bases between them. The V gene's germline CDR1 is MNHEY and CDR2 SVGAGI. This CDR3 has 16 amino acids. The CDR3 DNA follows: TGTGCCAGCAGTTACTCTGGGGGTGGGACCTACAATGAGCAGTTCTTC. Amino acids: CASSYSGGGTYNEQFF.

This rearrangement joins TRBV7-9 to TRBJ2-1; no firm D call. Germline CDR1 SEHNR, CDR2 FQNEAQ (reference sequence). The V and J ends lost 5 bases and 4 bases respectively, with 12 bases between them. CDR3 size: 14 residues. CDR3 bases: TGTGCCAGCAGCCTAGGTATCCGATACAATGAGCAGTTCTTC. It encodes CASSLGIRYNEQFF.

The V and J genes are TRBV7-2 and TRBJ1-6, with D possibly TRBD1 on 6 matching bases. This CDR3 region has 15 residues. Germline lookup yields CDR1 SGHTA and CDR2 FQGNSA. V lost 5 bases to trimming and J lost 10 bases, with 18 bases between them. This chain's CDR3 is CASSKPLGAGSPLHF. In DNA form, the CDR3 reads TGTGCCAGCAGCAAGCCGCTGGGGGCCGGATCACCCCTCCACTTT.

The CDR3 DNA is TGTGCCAGCAGATATCACAGGGGCCTTGGGGAGACCCAGTACTTC. Residues: CASRYHRGLGETQYF. V gene TRBV6-5 combines with J gene TRBJ2-5, with 7 bases aligning to TRBD1. The germline V gene encodes CDR1 MNHEY and CDR2 SVGAGI. V trimming: 6 bases; J trimming: 5 bases; junction bases outside the gene matches: 12. The CDR3 covers 15 residues.

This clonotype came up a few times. In DNA, the CDR3 is TGCGCCAGCAGGAAAGGGCTAATGAACACTGAAGCTTTCTTT. Protein: CASRKGLMNTEAFF. The V gene is TRBV5-1, the J gene TRBJ1-1; D unresolved. The CDR3 sequence is 14 residues long. CDR1 is SGHRS and CDR2 is YFSETQ in the germline V gene. V lost 5 bases, J lost 0 bases, and 11 bases lay in between.

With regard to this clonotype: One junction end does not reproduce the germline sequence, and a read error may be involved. As DNA, the CDR3 is TGTGCCAGCAGCTTACCTGTGACAGGAAAGGCGCATTTT. It is translated as CASSLPVTGKAHF. V gene TRBV7-9 combines with J gene TRBJ1-3; tentative D call: TRBD1 (6 bases). The CDR3 has 13 amino acids. CDR1 and CDR2 from the germline V gene are SEHNR and FQNEAQ (reference sequence).

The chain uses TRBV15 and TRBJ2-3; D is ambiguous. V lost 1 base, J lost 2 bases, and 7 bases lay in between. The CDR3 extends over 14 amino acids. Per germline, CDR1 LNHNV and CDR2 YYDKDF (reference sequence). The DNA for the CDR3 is TGTGCCACCAGCAGAGGGAAGAACACAGATACGCAGTATTTT. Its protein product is CATSRGKNTDTQYF.

The CDR3 here is CASSPAGGPSDTQYF. In DNA form, the CDR3 reads TGTGCCAGCAGTCCAGCGGGGGGGCCGTCAGATACGCAGTATTTT. The gene calls are TRBV6-2 or TRBV6-3 and TRBJ2-3, with 10 bases aligning to TRBD2. Germline V gene sequence: CDR1 MNHEY, CDR2 SVGEGT. CDR3 length: 15 amino acids. V was pared by 5 bases and J by 4 bases, with 6 bases of the junction left unmatched.

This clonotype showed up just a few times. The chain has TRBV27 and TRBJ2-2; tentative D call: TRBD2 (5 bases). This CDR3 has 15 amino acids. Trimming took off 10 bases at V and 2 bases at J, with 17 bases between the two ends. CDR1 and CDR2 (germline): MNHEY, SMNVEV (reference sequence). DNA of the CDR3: TGTGCCACCAAGCCGGGAACCCAAAACACCGGGGAGCTGTTTTTT. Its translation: CATKPGTQNTGELFF.

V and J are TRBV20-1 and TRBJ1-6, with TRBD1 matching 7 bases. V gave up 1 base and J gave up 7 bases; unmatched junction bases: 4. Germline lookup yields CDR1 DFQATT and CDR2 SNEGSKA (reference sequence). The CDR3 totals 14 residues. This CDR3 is CSARAPGGNSPLHF. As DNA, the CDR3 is TGCAGTGCTAGAGCACCAGGGGGAAATTCACCCCTCCACTTT.

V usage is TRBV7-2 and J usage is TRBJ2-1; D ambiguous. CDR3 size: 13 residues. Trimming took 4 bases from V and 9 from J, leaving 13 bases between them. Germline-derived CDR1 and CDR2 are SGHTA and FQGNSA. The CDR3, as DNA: TGTGCCAGCAGCTCCCGTCCTCGGGTTGAGCAGTTCTTC. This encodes CASSSRPRVEQFF.

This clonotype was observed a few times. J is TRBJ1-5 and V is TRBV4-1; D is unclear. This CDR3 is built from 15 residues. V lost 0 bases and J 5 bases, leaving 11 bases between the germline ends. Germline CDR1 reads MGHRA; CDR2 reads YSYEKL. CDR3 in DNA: TGCGCCAGCAGCCAAGAAGCGACAACCGATCAGCCCCAGCATTTT. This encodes CASSQEATTDQPQHF.

CDR3 protein: CASSEWSERSPLHF. In DNA form, the CDR3 reads TGTGCCAGCAGTGAATGGTCAGAGAGATCACCCCTCCACTTT. The rearrangement uses TRBV25-1 and TRBJ1-6; D not certain. V lost 1 base and J lost 10, with 11 bases in between. This CDR3 is built from 14 residues. Germline V gives CDR1 MGHDK, CDR2 SYGVNS. Variable domain in full (rest from reference TRBV25-1 and TRBJ1-6): EADIYQTPRYLVIGTGKKITLECSQTMGHDKMYWYQQDPGMELHLIHYSYGVNSTEKGDLSSESTVSRIRTEHFPLTLESARPSHTSQYLCASSEWSERSPLHFGNGTRLTVT.

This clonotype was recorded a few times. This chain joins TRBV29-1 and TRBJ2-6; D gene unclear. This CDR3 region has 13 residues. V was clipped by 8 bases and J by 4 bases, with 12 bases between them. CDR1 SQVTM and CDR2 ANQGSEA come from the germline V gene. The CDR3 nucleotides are TGCAGCATTTGGGGTACGGGGGCCAACGTCCTGACTTTC. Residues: CSIWGTGANVLTF.

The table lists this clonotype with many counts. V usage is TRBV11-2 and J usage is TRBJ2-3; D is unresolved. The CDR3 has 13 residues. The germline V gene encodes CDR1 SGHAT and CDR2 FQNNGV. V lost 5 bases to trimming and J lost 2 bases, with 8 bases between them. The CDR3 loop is CASSNTHTDTQYF. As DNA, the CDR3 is TGTGCCAGCAGCAACACTCACACAGATACGCAGTATTTT. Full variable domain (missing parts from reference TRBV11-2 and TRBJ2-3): EAGVAQSPRYKIIEKRQSVAFWCNPISGHATLYWYQQILGQGPKLLIQFQNNGVVDDSQLPKDRFSAERLKGVDSTLKIQPAKLEDSAVYLCASSNTHTDTQYFGPGTRLTVL.

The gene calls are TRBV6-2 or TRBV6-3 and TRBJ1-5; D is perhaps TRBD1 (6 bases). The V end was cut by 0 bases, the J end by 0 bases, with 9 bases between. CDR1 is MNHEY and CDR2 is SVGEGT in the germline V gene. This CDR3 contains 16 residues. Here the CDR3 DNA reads TGTGCCAGCAGTTACTCTACAGGGTCTAGCAATCAGCCCCAGCATTTT. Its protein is CASSYSTGSSNQPQHF.

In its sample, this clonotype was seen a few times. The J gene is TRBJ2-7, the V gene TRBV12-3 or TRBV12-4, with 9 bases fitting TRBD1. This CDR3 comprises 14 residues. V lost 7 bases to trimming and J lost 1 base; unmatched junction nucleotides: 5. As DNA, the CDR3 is TGTGCCAGCACCCCGACAGGGGGGTCCTACGAGCAGTACTTC. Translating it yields CASTPTGGSYEQYF.

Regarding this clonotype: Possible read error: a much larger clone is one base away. The CDR3 loop is CGARVSAIGTQYF. CDR3 coding DNA: TGCGGTGCTCGGGTCTCGGCAATAGGGACCCAGTACTTC. The rearrangement uses TRBV20-1 and TRBJ2-5; D remains ambiguous. The germline gives CDR1 DFQATT, CDR2 SNEGSKA (reference sequence). CDR3 length equals 13 residues.